The clone carrying this TCR beta chain showed up just a few times. A TCRbeta library incorporating unique molecular identifiers was prepared. TCRdb reprocessed the PCR reads via MiXCR and lists one record per CDR3 protein. The sample includes about 270,000 distinct CDR3 sequences, 9.9% of them seen just once. The ends were cut back, 5 bases at V and 5 bases at J, with 9 bases in the middle. Per the germline V gene, CDR1 is SGHVS and CDR2 is FNYEAQ. CDR3 length: 12 residues. This sample is part of a study of T-cell reconstitution after alpha-beta-depleted transplantation in children. This chain links TRBV7-6 with TRBJ1-1; no firm D call. The clonotype was recovered from a human donor who donated a stem cell graft to a child with SCID. Sequenced material: PBMCs from the stem cell graft donor, taken from the stem cell graft. CDR3 residues: CASSQMGTEAFF. CDR3 in DNA: TGTGCCAGCAGCCAAATGGGGACTGAAGCTTTCTTT.